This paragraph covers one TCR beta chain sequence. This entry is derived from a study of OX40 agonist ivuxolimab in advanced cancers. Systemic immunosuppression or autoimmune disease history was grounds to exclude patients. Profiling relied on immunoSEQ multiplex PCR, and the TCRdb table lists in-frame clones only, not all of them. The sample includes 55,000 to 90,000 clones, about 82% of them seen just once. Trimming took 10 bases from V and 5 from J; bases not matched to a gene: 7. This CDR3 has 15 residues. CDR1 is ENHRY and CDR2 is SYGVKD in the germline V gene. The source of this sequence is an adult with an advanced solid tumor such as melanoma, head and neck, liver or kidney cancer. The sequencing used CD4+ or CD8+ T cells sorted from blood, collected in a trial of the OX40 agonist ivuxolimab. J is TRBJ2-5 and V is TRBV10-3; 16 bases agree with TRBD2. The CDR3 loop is CATRGTSGGAETQYF. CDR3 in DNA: TGTGCCACCCGTGGGACTAGCGGGGGGGCGGAGACCCAGTACTTC.